Listed here are 7 T cell receptor beta chains from one sample, sequenced in a study of blood T cell repertoires in COVID-19. Profiling relied on immunoSEQ multiplex PCR, and the TCRdb table lists in-frame clones only, not all of them. Altogether roughly 51,000 clones are present, about nine tenths being singletons, with the ten largest covering about 5.1%. The sequenced sample consisted of peripheral blood. The origin of the receptors is a man aged 70-80 years with acute or convalescent COVID-19.

The gene calls are TRBV7-2 and TRBJ2-3; D call uncertain. The V gene lost 0 bases and the J gene lost 2 bases, with 6 bases spanning the gap. The CDR3 consists of 14 residues. Germline V gene data show CDR1 as SGHTA and CDR2 as FQGNSA. The CDR3 DNA reads as TGTGCCAGCAGCTTAGCGTGGGCCACAGATACGCAGTATTTT. It codes for CASSLAWATDTQYF. The variable domain in full, with the rest retrieved from reference TRBV7-2 and TRBJ2-3, is GAGVSQSPSNKVTEKGKDVELRCDPISGHTALYWYRQSLGQGLEFLIYFQGNSAPDKSGLPSDRFSAERTGGSVSTLTIQRTQQEDSAVYLCASSLAWATDTQYFGPGTRLTVL.

The DNA of the CDR3 is TGTGCCAGCAGTGATGCGCAGGGGACGACTCAGTACTTC. As protein: CASSDAQGTTQYF. The chain employs TRBV6-4 and TRBJ2-4; tentatively, D is TRBD1 (6 bases). This CDR3 has 13 residues. Germline V gene lookup returns CDR1 MRHNA and CDR2 SNTAGT. V lost 3 bases, J lost 12 bases, and 15 bases lay in between.

The rearrangement joins TRBV18 to TRBJ2-2; D is possibly TRBD2 (5 bases). V shed 3 bases and J shed 4 bases, with 21 bases lying between them. The V gene's germline CDR1 is KGHSH and CDR2 LQKENI. CDR3 length equals 18 residues. The CDR3 here is CASSPPEAVLSGTGELFF. Written as DNA, the CDR3 is TGTGCCAGCTCACCCCCGGAGGCAGTTTTATCCGGCACCGGGGAGCTGTTTTTT.

This clone occurred a few times. The chain combines TRBV7-2 with TRBJ1-3, with D perhaps TRBD1 (5 bases). V was cut by 2 bases and J by 0 bases, with 17 bases left in between. The CDR3 covers 18 residues. Germline V gives CDR1 SGHTA, CDR2 FQGNSA. CDR3 protein: CASSLRARQSSSGNTIYF. DNA of the CDR3: TGTGCCAGCAGCTTAAGGGCCAGACAGTCGAGCTCTGGAAACACCATATATTTT.

The V and J genes are TRBV21-1 and TRBJ1-5; TRBD1 reflects the table's D call only, with no check against the DNA. TRBV21-1 is shown as a pseudogene. The CDR3 consists of 15 residues. Written as DNA, the CDR3 is TGTGCCAGCAGCAAAGAGAGCAGGGTTTATCAGCCCCAGCATTTT. Encoded protein: CASSKESRVYQPQHF.

The gene calls are TRBV7-9 and TRBJ1-2; possibly TRBD1 for D (6 bases). The germline V gene encodes CDR1 SEHNR and CDR2 FQNEAQ (reference sequence). CDR3 length: 15 residues. Trimming took off 1 base at V and 0 bases at J, with 9 bases between the two ends. CDR3 nucleotide sequence: TGTGCCAGCAGCTTAGACAGGGCCCCTAACTATGGCTACACCTTC. This translates into CASSLDRAPNYGYTF.

This clone was seen once. The limits of the CDR3 on the DNA are not certain, so only TCRdb's listed CDR3 is given. V and J are TRBV21-1 and TRBJ2-3; the table's D call of TRBD1 was not tested on the DNA. TRBV21-1 is annotated as a pseudogene. Inclusive of both ends, the CDR3 amounts to 17 amino acids. The CDR3 is CASRPTVGQGSTDTQYF.